These 5 T cell receptor beta chains share one sample of origin, sequenced in a study of blood T cell repertoires in COVID-19. The assay was immunoSEQ multiplex PCR, and TCRdb's table has in-frame clones only and misses some. The table includes roughly 62,000 clones, about 80% detected once. Input material: peripheral blood. The receptors derive from a man between 60 and 70 years old with acute or convalescent COVID-19.

This clone has at least ten counts. The chain combines TRBV2 with TRBJ1-5; D gene unclear. V lost 2 bases and J lost 7, with 15 bases in between. Germline lookup yields CDR1 SNHLY and CDR2 FYNNEI. The CDR3 contains 15 residues. The CDR3 region has the DNA TGTGCCAGCAGTGAACATGGGCAGTATACCCAGCCCCAGCATTTT. Translation: CASSEHGQYTQPQHF. Using reference TRBV2 and TRBJ1-5 for the parts outside the CDR3, the full variable domain is EPEVTQTPSHQVTQMGQEVILRCVPISNHLYFYWYRQILGQKVEFLVSFYNNEISEKSEIFDDQFSVERPDGSNFTLKIRSTKLEDSAMYFCASSEHGQYTQPQHFGDGTRLSIL.

CDR3 sequence (DNA): TGTGCCAGCAGCTTGAGCCTTGGGAGGGGAGAGACCCAGTACTTC. It translates to CASSLSLGRGETQYF. V is TRBV5-6 and J is TRBJ2-5; the match to TRBD2 covers 7 bases. V dropped 1 base and J dropped 4; count of bases not matched to a gene: 7. This CDR3 has 15 residues. Germline V gene data show CDR1 as SGHDT and CDR2 as YYEEEE.

The rearrangement links TRBV18 to TRBJ1-6; D unclear. The CDR3 is 15 residues long. V lost 4 bases, J lost 7 bases, and 14 bases lay in between. Germline loops: CDR1 KGHSH, CDR2 LQKENI. CDR3 sequence (DNA): TGTGCCAGCTCACAAAACAACGACATCAATTCACCCCTCCACTTT. Translation: CASSQNNDINSPLHF.

The gene calls are TRBV2 and TRBJ2-5; weak D call: TRBD1 (6 bases). The CDR3 totals 13 residues. Looked up from germline, CDR1 is SNHLY and CDR2 is FYNNEI. The germline V and J ends were trimmed by 6 bases and 3 bases, with 11 bases remaining between them. For the CDR3, the DNA is TGTGCCAGCAGGAGGAACAGGGAAGAGACCCAGTACTTC. Its protein product is CASRRNREETQYF.

The chain joins TRBV4-1 to TRBJ2-7; 7 bases match TRBD2. CDR3 length: 13 residues. Germline CDR1 is MGHRA and CDR2 is YSYEKL. V was clipped by 10 bases and J by 2 bases; unmatched bases: 8. CDR3 coding DNA: TGCGCCACTTCCGGGACTAACCCCTACGAGCAGTACTTC. Amino acid sequence: CATSGTNPYEQYF.